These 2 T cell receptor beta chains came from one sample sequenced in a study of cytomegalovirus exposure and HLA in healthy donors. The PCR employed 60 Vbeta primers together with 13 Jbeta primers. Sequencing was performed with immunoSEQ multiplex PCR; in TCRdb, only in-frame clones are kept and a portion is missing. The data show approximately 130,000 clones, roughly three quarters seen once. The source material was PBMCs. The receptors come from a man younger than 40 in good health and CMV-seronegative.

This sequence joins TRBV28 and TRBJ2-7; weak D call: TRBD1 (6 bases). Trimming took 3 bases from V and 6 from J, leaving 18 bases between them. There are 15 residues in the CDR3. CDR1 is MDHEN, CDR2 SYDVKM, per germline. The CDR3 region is CASSFLVGGSLEQYF. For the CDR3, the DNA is TGTGCCAGCAGTTTCTTGGTTGGGGGCTCGCTCGAGCAGTACTTC.

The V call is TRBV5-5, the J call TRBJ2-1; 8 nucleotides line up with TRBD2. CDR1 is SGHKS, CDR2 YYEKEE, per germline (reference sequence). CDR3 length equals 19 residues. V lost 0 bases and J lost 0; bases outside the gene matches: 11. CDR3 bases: TGTGCCAGCAGCTTGGCAATAGCGGGGCAATCTAGCTCCTACAATGAGCAGTTCTTC. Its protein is CASSLAIAGQSSSYNEQFF. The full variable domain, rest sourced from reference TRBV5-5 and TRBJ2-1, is DAGVTQSPTHLIKTRGQQVTLRCSPISGHKSVSWYQQVLGQGPQFIFQYYEKEERGRGNFPDRFSARQFPNYSSELNVNALLLGDSALYLCASSLAIAGQSSSYNEQFFGPGTRLTVL.